Presented here are 3 T cell receptor beta chains from one specimen sequenced in a study of blood T cell repertoires in COVID-19. Sequenced by immunoSEQ multiplex PCR; TCRdb stores in-frame clones only, minus some. This sample yields 50,000 to 75,000 clones, of which 70% to 90% are seen a single time; about 6.3% belongs to the top ten. The sample consisted of peripheral blood. Receptors were obtained from a man in his sixties with acute or convalescent COVID-19.

The chain is built from TRBV7-2 and TRBJ2-7; 14 nucleotides align to TRBD2. V dropped 4 bases and J dropped 7; count of bases not matched to a gene: 9. The CDR3 has 16 amino acids. Germline V CDR1 and CDR2: SGHTA, FQGNSA. Written as DNA, the CDR3 is TGTGCCAGCAGCTATGCCGGGACTAGCGGGGGCGGAGAGCAGTACTTC. Translating gives CASSYAGTSGGGEQYF.

The chain recombines TRBV6-2 or TRBV6-3 with TRBJ2-1, with TRBD2 matching over 7 bases. With V trimmed by 5 bases and J by 6 bases, 16 bases remained unmatched. CDR3 size: 17 residues. CDR1 is MNHEY, CDR2 SVGEGT, per germline. The CDR3 loop is CASSLYPYGLGFNEQFF. The CDR3 bases are TGTGCCAGCAGTCTGTACCCCTACGGACTAGGATTCAATGAGCAGTTCTTC.

The V and J genes are TRBV19 and TRBJ1-2; a possible D gene is TRBD1 (6 bases). The length of the CDR3 is 14 residues. Germline CDR1 and CDR2: LNHDA and SQIVND (reference sequence). With 5 bases removed from V and 0 bases from J, the gap between germline ends came to 10 bases. CDR3 nucleotides: TGTGCCAGTAGTCCTGGACAGTCTAACTATGGCTACACCTTC. Its translation: CASSPGQSNYGYTF.